These 26 T cell receptor beta chains share one sample of origin, sequenced in a study of blood T cell repertoires in COVID-19. Some clones are missing from TCRdb's copy, which holds only in-frame ones; the method was immunoSEQ multiplex PCR. The sample holds around 120,000 clones; about 80% are singletons and the top ten take more than 9.5%. What was sequenced was peripheral blood. Receptors originate from a man aged 35 to 55 with active or convalescent COVID-19.

This clone was seen a handful of times. The DNA for the CDR3 is TGTGCCAGCAGCCCGGGTGTGGGCTACACCTTC. It codes for CASSPGVGYTF. V gene TRBV7-9 combines with J gene TRBJ1-2, with D unresolved. Germline V gene lookup returns CDR1 SEHNR and CDR2 FQNEAQ (reference sequence). This CDR3 spans 11 amino acids. The V and J ends lost 5 bases and 8 bases respectively, with 9 bases between them.

The genes are TRBV18 and TRBJ1-5; TRBD1 aligns across 7 bases. The CDR3 is 16 amino acids. The V segment lost 6 bases and the J segment 2 bases; nucleotides outside the gene matches: 10. Germline lookup yields CDR1 KGHSH and CDR2 LQKENI. CDR3 bases: TGTGCCAGCTCGGGGGCAGGGGGAGGTGGCAATCAGCCCCAGCATTTT. It translates to CASSGAGGGGNQPQHF. Full variable domain (remainder filled in from reference TRBV18 and TRBJ1-5): NAGVMQNPRHLVRRRGQEARLRCSPMKGHSHVYWYRQLPEEGLKFMVYLQKENIIDESGMPKERFSAEFPKEGPSILRIQQVVRGDSAAYFCASSGAGGGGNQPQHFGDGTRLSIL.

The gene calls are TRBV7-2 and TRBJ1-5, with TRBD1 identical over 7 bases. The CDR3 runs to 16 residues. Looked up from germline, CDR1 is SGHTA and CDR2 is FQGNSA. Trimming at V came to 0 bases and at J to 2 bases, leaving 4 bases not matched to a gene. CDR3 nucleotides: TGTGCCAGCAGCTTAGCCGGGGGACAGCGCAATCAGCCCCAGCATTTT. Protein product: CASSLAGGQRNQPQHF. The full variable domain, in which reference TRBV7-2 and TRBJ1-5 provide the parts outside the CDR3, is GAGVSQSPSNKVTEKGKDVELRCDPISGHTALYWYRQSLGQGLEFLIYFQGNSAPDKSGLPSDRFSAERTGGSVSTLTIQRTQQEDSAVYLCASSLAGGQRNQPQHFGDGTRLSIL.

This rearrangement joins TRBV6-5 to TRBJ2-3; 7 nucleotides line up with TRBD1. The germline V gene has CDR1 MNHEY and CDR2 SVGAGI. This CDR3 contains 14 residues. The trim removed 5 bases at V and 6 bases at J, leaving 8 bases unmatched. For the CDR3, the DNA is TGTGCCAGCAGTCAACAGGGGTTAGTCGATACGCAGTATTTT. Translated: CASSQQGLVDTQYF.

The rearrangement joins TRBV5-1 to TRBJ2-2; the D is unclear. The CDR3 has 16 amino acids. Germline V lookup: CDR1 SGHRS, CDR2 YFSETQ. V shed 0 bases and J shed 0 bases, with 9 bases lying between them. This CDR3 is CASSLVQVANTGELFF. CDR3 nucleotide sequence: TGCGCCAGCAGCTTGGTTCAGGTAGCGAACACCGGGGAGCTGTTTTTT.

This clone occurred a few times. The V and J genes are TRBV7-6 and TRBJ2-7; 7 nucleotides align to TRBD2. The CDR3 runs to 14 residues. The trim removed 0 bases at V and 7 bases at J, leaving 6 bases unmatched. Germline assignment: CDR1 SGHVS and CDR2 FNYEAQ. For the CDR3, the DNA is TGTGCCAGCAGCTTAGCCTCTTGGGGGGGAGAGCAGTACTTC. Its protein product is CASSLASWGGEQYF. The entire variable domain, with the rest obtained from reference TRBV7-6 and TRBJ2-7, is as follows: GAGVSQSPRYKVTKRGQDVALRCDPISGHVSLYWYRQALGQGPEFLTYFNYEAQQDKSGLPNDRFSAERPEGSISTLTIQRTEQRDSAMYRCASSLASWGGEQYFGPGTRLTVT.

The chain couples TRBV3-1 (or the pseudogene TRBV3-2) to TRBJ2-2; the match to TRBD1 covers 7 bases. The ends lost 1 base at V and 4 bases at J; junction bases unmatched: 3. From germline, CDR1 is LGHDT and CDR2 YNNKEL (reference sequence). The CDR3 length is 15 residues. The CDR3 DNA follows: TGTGCCAGCAGCCAAGGTAGGGGGCGCACCGGGGAGCTGTTTTTT. Translated: CASSQGRGRTGELFF.

In this sample, this clone turned up a few times. The gene calls are TRBV4-1 and TRBJ2-3; no firm D call. In germline, CDR1 is MGHRA, CDR2 YSYEKL. Trimming left V 1 base short and J 2 bases short, with 10 bases between. CDR3 size: 15 residues. The DNA of the CDR3 is TGCGCCAGCAGCCAAGCAGTAACTATCACAGATACGCAGTATTTT. It translates to CASSQAVTITDTQYF.

The chain has TRBV6-5 and TRBJ1-6; D gene unclear. The germline CDR1 and CDR2 sequences are MNHEY and SVGAGI. The CDR3 totals 15 residues. V was clipped by 2 bases and J by 13 bases, with 18 bases between them. This chain's CDR3 is CASSYGYATGEPLHF. The CDR3, as DNA: TGTGCCAGCAGTTACGGTTACGCGACTGGGGAGCCCCTCCACTTT.

V and J are TRBV10-2 and TRBJ1-5; 8 positions agree with TRBD1. This CDR3 is 13 amino acids long. Germline lookup yields CDR1 WSHSY and CDR2 SAAADI. The V gene end was trimmed by 5 bases and the J gene end by 7 bases; junction bases not matched to a gene: 4. As DNA, the CDR3 is TGCGCCAGCAGTACAGGGGGAGGGCAGCCCCAGCATTTT. Its protein product is CASSTGGGQPQHF.

The chain combines TRBV9 with TRBJ1-1; D possibly corresponds to TRBD1 (5 bases). From germline, CDR1 is SGDLS and CDR2 YYNGEE. V was trimmed by 4 bases and J by 6 bases, leaving 13 bases between them. The CDR3 runs 13 residues. DNA of the CDR3: TGTGCCAGCAGCCGGGGGGGTCCGGCTGAAGCTTTCTTT. Amino acid sequence: CASSRGGPAEAFF. The variable domain in full, completed from reference TRBV9 and TRBJ1-1, reads DSGVTQTPKHLITATGQRVTLRCSPRSGDLSVYWYQQSLDQGLQFLIQYYNGEERAKGNILERFSAQQFPDLHSELNLSSLELGDSALYFCASSRGGPAEAFFGQGTRLTVV.

The chain joins TRBV6-1 to TRBJ1-2; tentative D call: TRBD1 (6 bases). V lost 2 bases to trimming and J lost 4 bases, with 11 bases between them. The CDR3 is made up of 14 amino acids. CDR1 MNHNS and CDR2 SASEGT come from the germline V gene. CDR3 nucleotides: TGTGCCAGCAGTGAAACAGGGCGGGTCTATGGCTACACCTTC. Translated, it gives CASSETGRVYGYTF.

The gene calls are TRBV29-1 and TRBJ2-1; 11 nucleotides match TRBD2. Per germline, CDR1 SQVTM and CDR2 ANQGSEA. J lost 3 bases, V lost 0 bases, and 4 bases had no gene match. This CDR3 is built from 16 residues. CDR3 region: CSVEEVAGGLYNEQFF. Written as DNA, the CDR3 is TGCAGCGTTGAAGAAGTAGCGGGGGGGCTCTACAATGAGCAGTTCTTC.

V usage is TRBV9 and J usage is TRBJ2-7, with D perhaps TRBD2 (5 bases). This CDR3 is built from 14 residues. V was cut by 0 bases and J by 2 bases, with 9 bases left in between. In germline, CDR1 is SGDLS, CDR2 YYNGEE. The CDR3: CASSVALAPYEQYF. The CDR3 coding sequence is TGTGCCAGCAGCGTAGCGCTAGCCCCCTACGAGCAGTACTTC.

This clone came up a few times. The V and J genes are TRBV27 and TRBJ2-7, with TRBD2 matching 7 bases. The CDR3 length is 13 residues. The junction had 8 bases not matched to a gene; V was cut back by 8 bases and J by 4 bases. Germline lookup yields CDR1 MNHEY and CDR2 SMNVEV (reference sequence). This CDR3 reads CASGGGHLYEQYF. CDR3 DNA sequence: TGTGCCAGCGGGGGAGGGCATTTATACGAGCAGTACTTC.

This chain joins TRBV4-3 and TRBJ1-2; the D gene is possibly TRBD1 (6 bases). The CDR3 runs to 15 residues. Between the trimmed V and J ends, which lost 1 base and 7 bases, there was a span of 16 bases. CDR1 is LGHNA, CDR2 YSLEER, per germline. The CDR3 loop is CASSQAYGGASGYTF. The DNA for the CDR3 is TGCGCCAGCAGCCAAGCATATGGGGGCGCCTCTGGCTACACCTTC.

The chain employs TRBV6-5 and TRBJ2-7, with D possibly matching TRBD1 (6 bases). The V gene's germline CDR1 is MNHEY and CDR2 SVGAGI. This CDR3 is built from 15 residues. The V end lost 0 bases, the J end lost 0 bases, and 9 bases lay between the germline ends. CDR3 nucleotide sequence: TGTGCCAGCAGTTACTCGAGGGGGATCTCCTACGAGCAGTACTTC. Protein sequence: CASSYSRGISYEQYF.

The rearrangement joins TRBV5-1 to TRBJ2-2; 11 bases line up with TRBD1. The V gene end was trimmed by 5 bases and the J gene end by 4 bases; junction bases not matched to a gene: 4. Germline assignment: CDR1 SGHRS and CDR2 YFSETQ. The CDR3 contains 15 residues. CDR3 region: CASRGQGAGTGELFF. CDR3 nucleotide sequence: TGCGCCAGCAGAGGACAGGGGGCGGGCACCGGGGAGCTGTTTTTT.

This chain joins TRBV6-5 and TRBJ2-7, with D hard to call. The CDR3 has 13 residues. The germline gives CDR1 MNHEY, CDR2 SVGAGI. V was cut by 11 bases and J by 2 bases, with 16 bases left in between. The CDR3 bases are TGTGCCGTATACCGCCTATCGGCCTACGAGCAGTACTTC. Amino acid sequence: CAVYRLSAYEQYF.

The chain carries TRBV25-1 and TRBJ1-2; D is perhaps TRBD1 (5 bases). The ends were cut back, 2 bases at V and 3 bases at J, with 13 bases in the middle. The CDR3 covers 15 residues. Germline CDR1 reads MGHDK; CDR2 reads SYGVNS. CDR3 DNA sequence: TGTGCCAGCAGTGAAATAGGGGCCGGTCACTATGGCTACACCTTC. Protein product: CASSEIGAGHYGYTF.

The genes are TRBV18 and TRBJ2-7, with D tentatively TRBD1 (6 bases). Germline CDR1 reads KGHSH; CDR2 reads LQKENI. V was pared by 5 bases and J by 6 bases, with 17 bases between. The length of the CDR3 is 14 residues. The CDR3 protein is CASSTTGLKVEQYF. In nucleotides, the CDR3 is TGTGCCAGCTCAACGACAGGACTCAAGGTCGAGCAGTACTTC.

This sequence joins TRBV27 and TRBJ1-2; possible D gene TRBD1, 6 bases. V was clipped by 6 bases and J by 7 bases, with 21 bases between them. The germline CDR1 and CDR2 sequences are MNHEY and SMNVEV (reference sequence). This CDR3 comprises 15 residues. CDR3 DNA sequence: TGTGCCAGCAGCCAGGGGCAGCTAACGTCTGCTGGCTACACCTTC. Encoded protein: CASSQGQLTSAGYTF.

The chain recombines TRBV29-1 with TRBJ1-1, with D possibly matching TRBD1 (6 bases). This CDR3 has 12 amino acids. Germline V lookup: CDR1 SQVTM, CDR2 ANQGSEA. Trimming pared 5 bases from V and 5 bases from J, leaving 12 bases between. The CDR3 here is CSVSWGQTEAFF. For the CDR3, the DNA is TGCAGCGTTAGCTGGGGGCAAACTGAAGCTTTCTTT.

This clone came up once. V usage is TRBV10-2 and J usage is TRBJ2-6; TRBD1 aligns across 8 bases. The CDR3 is 14 residues long. Germline lookup yields CDR1 WSHSY and CDR2 SAAADI. V shed 6 bases, J shed 2 bases, and the junction held 0 bases outside the gene matches. The CDR3 region has the DNA TGCGCCAGCAGACAGGGGGCTGGGGCCAACGTCCTGACTTTC. Its protein is CASRQGAGANVLTF.

CDR3 residues: CASSLGFGYEQYF. The CDR3 coding sequence is TGCGCCAGCAGCTTGGGTTTCGGGTACGAGCAGTACTTC. This sequence joins TRBV5-1 and TRBJ2-7, with D unresolved. V was clipped by 0 bases and J by 4 bases, with 8 bases between them. The CDR3 is made up of 13 amino acids. Germline CDR1 SGHRS, CDR2 YFSETQ.

V usage is TRBV7-9 and J usage is TRBJ1-2; D perhaps matches TRBD1 (5 bases). V was trimmed by 6 bases and J by 0 bases, leaving 5 bases between them. The CDR3 spans 12 residues. The V gene's germline CDR1 is SEHNR and CDR2 FQNEAQ (reference sequence). CDR3 residues: CASRGPNYGYTF. CDR3 sequence (DNA): TGTGCCAGCAGGGGGCCTAACTATGGCTACACCTTC.